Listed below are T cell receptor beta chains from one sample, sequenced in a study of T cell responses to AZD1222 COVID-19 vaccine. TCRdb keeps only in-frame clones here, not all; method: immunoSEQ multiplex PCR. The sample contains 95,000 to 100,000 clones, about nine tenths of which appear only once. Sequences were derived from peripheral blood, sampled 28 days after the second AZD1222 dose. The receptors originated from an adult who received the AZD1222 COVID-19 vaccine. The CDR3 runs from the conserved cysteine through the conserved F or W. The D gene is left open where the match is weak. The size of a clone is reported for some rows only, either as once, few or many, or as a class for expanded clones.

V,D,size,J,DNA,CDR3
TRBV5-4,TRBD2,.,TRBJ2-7,TGTGCCAGCAGCTTGAGACTAGCGGGAGCCGACGAGCAGTACTTC,CASSLRLAGADEQYF
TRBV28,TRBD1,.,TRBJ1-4,TGTGCCAGCAGTCCCCACGGGACAGGGAATGAAAAACTGTTTTTT,CASSPHGTGNEKLFF
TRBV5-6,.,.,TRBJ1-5,TGTGCCAGCAGCTCGGACAGTCACAATCAGCCCCAGCATTTT,CASSSDSHNQPQHF
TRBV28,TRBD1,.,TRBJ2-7,TGTGCCAGCAGATTAACAGGGGGCCTCGAGCAGTACTTC,CASRLTGGLEQYF
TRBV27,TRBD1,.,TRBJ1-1,TGTGCCAGCAGTATCCGACAGGGGGGTGTAAACACTGAAGCTTTCTTT,CASSIRQGGVNTEAFF
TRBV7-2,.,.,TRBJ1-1,TGTGCCAGCAGCTTAGCGCCTCTCACTGAAGCTTTCTTT,CASSLAPLTEAFF
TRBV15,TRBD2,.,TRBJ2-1,TGTGCCACCAGTTCGGACGGGAGGGTTTGGGATGAGCAGTTCTTC,CATSSDGRVWDEQFF
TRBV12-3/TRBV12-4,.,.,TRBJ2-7,TGTGCCAGCAGCCCCGGTGCCTACGAGCAGTACTTC,CASSPGAYEQYF
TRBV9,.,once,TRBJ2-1,TGTGCCAGCAGCGTAGAGACGGGGAGCAATGAGCAGTTCTTC,CASSVETGSNEQFF
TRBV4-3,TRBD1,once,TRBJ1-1,TGCGCCAGCAGCCATGGACAGGGGGCCACTGAAGCTTTCTTT,CASSHGQGATEAFF
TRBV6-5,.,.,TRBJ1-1,TGTGCCAGCAGAAGAGTCATGGGAGCGAACACTGAAGCTTTCTTT,CASRRVMGANTEAFF
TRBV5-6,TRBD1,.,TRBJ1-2,TGTGCCAGCAGCTTGGGACAGGGGGCTAATCGGAGATATGGCTACACCTTC,CASSLGQGANRRYGYTF
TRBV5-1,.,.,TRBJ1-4,TGCGCCAGCAGCTTGGAGTGGGGTAATGAAAAACTGTTTTTT,CASSLEWGNEKLFF
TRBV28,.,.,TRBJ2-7,TGTGCCAGCAGTTGGGGGAACTACGAGCAGTACTTC,CASSWGNYEQYF
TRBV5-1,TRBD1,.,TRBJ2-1,TGCGCCAGCAGCTTGGCTTACAGGGGGTTAACATACAATGAGCAGTTCTTC,CASSLAYRGLTYNEQFF
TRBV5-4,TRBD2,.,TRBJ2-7,TGTGCCAGCAGCTTCAGTAATAGCGGGAGGAACCCGTACTTC,CASSFSNSGRNPYF
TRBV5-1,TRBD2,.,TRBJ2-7,TGCGCCAGCAGCCCTAGCGGGAGGGCCTACGAGCAGTACTTC,CASSPSGRAYEQYF
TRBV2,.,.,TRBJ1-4,TGTGCCAGCAACGGGGGGCCCACAACTAATGAAAAACTGTTTTTT,CASNGGPTTNEKLFF